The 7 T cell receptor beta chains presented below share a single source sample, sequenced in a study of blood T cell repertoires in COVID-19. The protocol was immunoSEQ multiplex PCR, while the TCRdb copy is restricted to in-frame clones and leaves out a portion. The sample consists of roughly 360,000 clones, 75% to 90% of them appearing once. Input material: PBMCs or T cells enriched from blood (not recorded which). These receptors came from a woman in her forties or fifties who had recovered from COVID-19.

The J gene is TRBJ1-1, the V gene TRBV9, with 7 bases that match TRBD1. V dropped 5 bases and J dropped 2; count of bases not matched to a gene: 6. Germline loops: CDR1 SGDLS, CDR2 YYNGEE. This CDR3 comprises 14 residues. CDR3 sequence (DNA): TGTGCCAGCAGTCGCGGGACAGCCAACACTGAAGCTTTCTTT. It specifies CASSRGTANTEAFF.

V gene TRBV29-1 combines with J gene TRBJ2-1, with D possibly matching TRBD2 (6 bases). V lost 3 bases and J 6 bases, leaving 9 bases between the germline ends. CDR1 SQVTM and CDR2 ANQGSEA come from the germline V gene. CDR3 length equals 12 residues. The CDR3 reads CSVDPGGNEQFF. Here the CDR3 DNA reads TGCAGCGTTGACCCCGGGGGCAATGAGCAGTTCTTC.

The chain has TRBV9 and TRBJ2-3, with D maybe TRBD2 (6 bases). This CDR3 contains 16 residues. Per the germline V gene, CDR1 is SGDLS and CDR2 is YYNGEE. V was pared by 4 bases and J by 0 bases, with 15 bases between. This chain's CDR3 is CASSPLGLTSTDTQYF. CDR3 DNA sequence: TGTGCCAGCAGCCCGTTGGGACTCACTAGCACAGATACGCAGTATTTT.

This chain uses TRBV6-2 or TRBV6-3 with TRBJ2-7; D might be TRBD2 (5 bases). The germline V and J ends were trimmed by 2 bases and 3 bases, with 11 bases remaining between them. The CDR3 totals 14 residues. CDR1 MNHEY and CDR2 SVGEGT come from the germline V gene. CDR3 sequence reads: CASSYQRGVYEQYF. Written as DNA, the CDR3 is TGTGCCAGCAGTTACCAACGGGGAGTCTACGAGCAGTACTTC.

CDR3 loop: CASSTEQGQVTEAFF. DNA of the CDR3: TGTGCCAGCAGCACCGAACAGGGTCAGGTCACTGAAGCTTTCTTT. The chain couples TRBV9 to TRBJ1-1, with a weak D call TRBD1 (6 bases). The ends were cut back, 4 bases at V and 4 bases at J, with 17 bases in the middle. CDR3 length: 15 residues. CDR1 and CDR2 from the germline V gene are SGDLS and YYNGEE.

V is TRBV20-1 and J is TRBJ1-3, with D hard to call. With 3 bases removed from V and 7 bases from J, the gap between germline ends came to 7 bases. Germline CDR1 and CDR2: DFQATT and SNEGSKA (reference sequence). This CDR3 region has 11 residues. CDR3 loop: CSARAVNTIYF. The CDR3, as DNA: TGCAGTGCTAGGGCGGTGAACACCATATATTTT.

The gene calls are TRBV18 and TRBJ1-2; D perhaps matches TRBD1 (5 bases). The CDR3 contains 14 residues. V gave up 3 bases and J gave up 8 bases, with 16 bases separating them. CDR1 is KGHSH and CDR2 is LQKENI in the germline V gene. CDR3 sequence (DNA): TGTGCCAGCTCACCTGTTCCCCAGGGCGGAGGCTACACCTTC. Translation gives CASSPVPQGGGYTF.